This T cell receptor beta chain stems from a study of T-cell reconstitution after alpha-beta-depleted transplantation in children. Overall study results and limits: Approximately two months post-transplant, alpha-beta T cells reportedly originated from several hundred expanded graft clones.

Construction of the TCRbeta library involved unique molecular identifiers. TCRdb re-analysed the PCR reads in MiXCR, keeping a single row per CDR3 protein. The repertoire includes 250,000 to 400,000 distinct CDR3 sequences, roughly 21% of them detected once, and approximately 11% sits in the top ten. V dropped 0 bases and J dropped 4 bases, with 7 bases sitting between them. In germline, CDR1 is PRHDT, CDR2 FYEKMQ (reference sequence). The CDR3 covers 13 residues. To note about this clonotype: Its specificity is unknown.

The gene calls are TRBV13 and TRBJ2-7; D remains ambiguous. The TCR originated in a male patient aged 5 to 17 who had a stem cell transplant for acute lymphoblastic leukemia, so the T cells may come from the graft donor. The sequences come from PBMCs, mostly from graft donor cells, collected 180 days after TCRalphabeta/CD19-depleted stem cell transplant. CDR3 DNA: TGTGCCAGCAGCTTAGGGCTCTGGTACGAGCAGTACTTC. Protein product: CASSLGLWYEQYF. Full variable domain (outside the CDR3, taken from reference TRBV13 and TRBJ2-7): AAGVIQSPRHLIKEKRETATLKCYPIPRHDTVYWYQQGPGQDPQFLISFYEKMQSDKGSIPDRFSAQQFSDYHSELNMSSLELGDSALYFCASSLGLWYEQYFGPGTRLTVT.